Listed below are T cell receptor beta chains from one sample, sequenced in a study of regulatory T cells. Sequencing was performed with immunoSEQ multiplex PCR; in TCRdb, only in-frame clones are kept and a portion is missing. The table records roughly 15,000 clones, more than 65% of them present only once. The sample consisted of conventional CD4+ T cells sorted from blood. Receptors originate from a person in their thirties with CD3G deficiency. The CDR3 runs from the conserved cysteine through the conserved F or W. The D gene is left open where the match is weak.

j_call	v_call	d_call	cdr3_aa	cdr3_nt
TRBJ2-7	TRBV7-2	TRBD1	CASSKTGTGSYEQYF	TGTGCCAGCAGTAAAACCGGGACAGGGTCATACGAGCAGTACTTC
TRBJ1-1	TRBV5-1	.	CASSLDGRPNTEAFF	TGCGCCAGCAGCTTGGATGGGAGACCGAACACTGAAGCTTTCTTT
TRBJ1-2	TRBV7-9	.	CASSLAGLSYTF	TGTGCCAGCAGCTTAGCCGGACTTTCCTACACCTTC
TRBJ2-1	TRBV28	TRBD1	CASSPRQGAYNEQFF	TGTGCCAGCAGCCCTAGACAGGGTGCCTACAATGAGCAGTTCTTC
TRBJ2-5	TRBV20-1	.	CSASLKETQYF	TGCAGTGCTAGTCTTAAAGAGACCCAGTACTTC
TRBJ1-1	TRBV28	.	CASSVRNTEAFF	TGTGCCAGCAGTGTCAGGAACACTGAAGCTTTCTTT
TRBJ1-1	TRBV7-9	.	CASRYTGTHRRKNTEAFF	TGTGCCAGCAGGTACACCGGGACCCACCGAAGAAAGAACACTGAAGCTTTCTTT
TRBJ2-7	TRBV6-9	.	CASSERGTLYEQYF	TGTGCCAGCAGTGAACGAGGGACTCTATACGAGCAGTACTTC
TRBJ2-7	TRBV6-1	.	CASSEVRPRSGTYEQYF	TGTGCCAGCAGTGAAGTGCGACCTAGGTCGGGAACCTACGAGCAGTACTTC
TRBJ1-2	TRBV10-3	.	CAISEWGLNYGYTF	TGTGCCATCAGTGAATGGGGCCTTAACTATGGCTACACCTTC
TRBJ2-1	TRBV5-1	TRBD2	CASSRGREQFF	TGCGCCAGCAGTCGCGGGAGGGAGCAGTTCTTC
TRBJ1-2	TRBV28	.	CASSSQGIGYTF	TGTGCCAGCAGTTCGCAGGGGATCGGCTACACCTTC
TRBJ1-2	TRBV6-6	.	CASSPNLNYGYTF	TGTGCCAGCAGCCCCAACCTTAACTATGGCTACACCTTC
TRBJ2-3	TRBV7-9	TRBD1	CASSSRTGMLDTQYF	TGTGCCAGCAGCTCCCGGACAGGGATGTTAGATACGCAGTATTTT
TRBJ1-6	TRBV7-8	.	CASSPWTHEGSPLHF	TGTGCCAGCAGCCCCTGGACCCACGAGGGTTCACCCCTCCACTTT
TRBJ1-1	TRBV28	.	CASSFYLGHLKMNTEAFF	TGTGCCAGCAGTTTTTATCTCGGGCACCTAAAAATGAACACTGAAGCTTTCTTT
TRBJ1-4	TRBV27	.	CASNPPGKHGKLFF	TGTGCCAGCAACCCGCCGGGAAAACATGGAAAACTGTTTTTT
TRBJ2-7	TRBV5-1	TRBD1	CASSLEPGQGFEQYF	TGCGCCAGCAGCCTAGAACCGGGACAGGGTTTCGAGCAGTACTTC
TRBJ1-2	TRBV28	.	CASSPIEPGGAFYGYTF	TGTGCCAGCAGTCCGATTGAGCCGGGGGGAGCGTTCTATGGCTACACCTTC
TRBJ2-1	TRBV28	.	CASSLAGAYNGQFF	TGTGCCAGCAGTTTAGCGGGGGCCTACAATGGGCAGTTCTTC
TRBJ1-1	TRBV28	.	CASSTFRVGSTEAFF	TGTGCCAGCAGTACGTTCAGGGTTGGAAGCACTGAAGCTTTCTTT
TRBJ2-1	TRBV11-2	TRBD2	CASSLRLAGGGNEQFF	TGTGCCAGCAGCCTCAGGCTAGCGGGAGGTGGCAATGAGCAGTTCTTC